A selection of T cell receptor beta chains follows, all from one sample in a study of cytomegalovirus exposure and HLA in healthy donors. Repertoires were generated with immunoSEQ multiplex PCR, while TCRdb's copy carries only in-frame clones and drops some. Counted here are roughly 200,000 clones, just under 70% occurring once; the ten biggest clones make up around 3%. Sequenced input: PBMCs. The receptors shown here come from a man aged 40-49 years in good health and CMV-seropositive. CDR3s include the opening cysteine and the closing phenylalanine or tryptophan. The order of the fields is CDR3 protein, J gene, V gene.

CASSQDRAGGVQETQYF	TRBJ2-5	TRBV4-1
CASSASTGSTDTQYF	TRBJ2-3	TRBV9
CASSYGGGRETLYF	TRBJ2-5	TRBV6-5
CASDSSMVPGHEQYF	TRBJ2-7	TRBV2
CASSLAGTASYGYTF	TRBJ1-2	TRBV5-1
CASSVRFPNEKLFF	TRBJ1-4	TRBV19
CASSLQGAGGYTF	TRBJ1-2	TRBV5-4
CASSTPLTGKGEQYF	TRBJ2-7	TRBV2
CSVLLAGRYEQYF	TRBJ2-7	TRBV29-1
CASSSGTGRPDTQYF	TRBJ2-3	TRBV28